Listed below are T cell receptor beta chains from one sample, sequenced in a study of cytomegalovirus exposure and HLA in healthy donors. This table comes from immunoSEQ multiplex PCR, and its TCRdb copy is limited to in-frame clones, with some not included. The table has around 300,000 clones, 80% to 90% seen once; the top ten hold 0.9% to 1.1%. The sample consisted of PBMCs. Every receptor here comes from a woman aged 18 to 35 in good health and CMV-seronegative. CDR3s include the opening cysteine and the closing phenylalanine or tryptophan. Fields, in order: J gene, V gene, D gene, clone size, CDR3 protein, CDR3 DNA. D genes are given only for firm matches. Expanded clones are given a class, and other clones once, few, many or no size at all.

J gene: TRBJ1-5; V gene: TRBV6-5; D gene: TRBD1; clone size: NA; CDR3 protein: CASRPTGRKPQHF; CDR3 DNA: TGTGCCAGCAGACCGACAGGGAGAAAGCCCCAGCATTTT
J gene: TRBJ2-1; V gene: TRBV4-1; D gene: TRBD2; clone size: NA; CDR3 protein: CASSRQGLAGGPYYEQFF; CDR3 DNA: TGCGCCAGCAGCCGGCAGGGACTAGCGGGAGGCCCGTACTATGAGCAGTTCTTC
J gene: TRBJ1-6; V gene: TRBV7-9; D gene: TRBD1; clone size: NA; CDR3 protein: CASSLAGGQSSSPLHF; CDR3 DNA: TGTGCCAGCAGCTTAGCCGGGGGACAGTCCAGCTCACCCCTCCACTTT
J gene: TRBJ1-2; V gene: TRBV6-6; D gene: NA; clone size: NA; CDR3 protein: CAGGAYGYTF; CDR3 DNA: TGTGCCGGCGGGGCCTATGGCTACACCTTC
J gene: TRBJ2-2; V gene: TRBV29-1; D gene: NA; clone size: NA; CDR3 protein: CSVEDPAGSGELFF; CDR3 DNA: TGCAGCGTTGAAGATCCAGCAGGGTCAGGGGAGCTGTTTTTT
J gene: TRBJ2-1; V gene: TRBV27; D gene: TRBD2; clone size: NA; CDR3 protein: CASTPNRGGAYNEQFF; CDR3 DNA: TGTGCCAGCACGCCCAATCGGGGGGGAGCCTACAATGAGCAGTTCTTC
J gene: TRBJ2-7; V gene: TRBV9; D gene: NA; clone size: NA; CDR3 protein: CASSALGGYEQYF; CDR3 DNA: TGTGCCAGCAGCGCCCTTGGGGGGTACGAGCAGTACTTC
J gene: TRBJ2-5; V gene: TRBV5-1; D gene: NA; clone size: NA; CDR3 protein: CASSRVDFQETQYF; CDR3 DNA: TGCGCCAGCAGCCGGGTCGATTTTCAAGAGACCCAGTACTTC
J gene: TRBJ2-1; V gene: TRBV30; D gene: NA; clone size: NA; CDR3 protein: CAWSPGAVYNEQFF; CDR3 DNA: TGTGCCTGGAGCCCAGGGGCAGTTTACAATGAGCAGTTCTTC
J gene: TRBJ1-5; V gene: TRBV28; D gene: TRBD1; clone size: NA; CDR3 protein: CASIGGQILKPQHF; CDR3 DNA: TGTGCCAGCATAGGGGGACAGATCTTGAAGCCCCAGCATTTT
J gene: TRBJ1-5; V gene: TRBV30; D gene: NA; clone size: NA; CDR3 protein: CAWSVGKGAYPQHF; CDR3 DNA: TGTGCCTGGAGCGTCGGAAAGGGAGCATATCCCCAGCATTTT
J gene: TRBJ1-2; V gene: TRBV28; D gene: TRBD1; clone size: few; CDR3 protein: CASDGLNRGNHGYTF; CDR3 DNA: TGTGCCAGCGATGGGCTTAACAGGGGAAACCATGGCTACACCTTC
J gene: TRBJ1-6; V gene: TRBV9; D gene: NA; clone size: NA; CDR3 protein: CASNSLVGYNSPLHF; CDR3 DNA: TGTGCCAGCAACTCCCTAGTTGGTTATAATTCACCCCTCCACTTT
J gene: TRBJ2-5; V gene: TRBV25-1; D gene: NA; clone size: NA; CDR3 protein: CASVLAETQYF; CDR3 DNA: TGTGCCAGCGTCCTTGCGGAGACCCAGTACTTC
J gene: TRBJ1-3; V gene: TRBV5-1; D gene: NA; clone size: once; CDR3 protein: CASSLVPGGTGFSGNTIYF; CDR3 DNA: TGCGCCAGCAGCTTGGTCCCTGGAGGAACGGGTTTCTCTGGAAACACCATATATTTT
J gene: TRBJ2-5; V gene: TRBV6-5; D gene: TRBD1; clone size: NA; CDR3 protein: CASSYSGTGGQETQYF; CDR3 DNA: TGTGCCAGCAGTTACTCCGGGACAGGGGGACAAGAGACCCAGTACTTC
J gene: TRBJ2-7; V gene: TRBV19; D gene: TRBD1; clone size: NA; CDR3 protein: CASSIEDRGYEQYF; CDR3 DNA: TGTGCCAGTAGTATAGAGGACAGGGGCTACGAGCAGTACTTC
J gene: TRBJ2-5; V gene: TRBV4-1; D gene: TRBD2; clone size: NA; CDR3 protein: CASSQDRTSALLYF; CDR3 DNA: TGCGCCAGCAGCCAAGATCGGACTAGCGCTCTATTGTACTTC
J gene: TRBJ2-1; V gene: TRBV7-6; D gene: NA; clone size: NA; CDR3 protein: CASSFAGGIPSGNEQFF; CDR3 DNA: TGTGCCAGCAGCTTCGCGGGTGGTATACCGTCGGGGAATGAGCAGTTCTTC
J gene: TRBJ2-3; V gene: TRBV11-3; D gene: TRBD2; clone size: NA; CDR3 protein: CASSLSGGTDTQYF; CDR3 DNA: TGTGCCAGCAGCTTGAGCGGGGGCACAGATACGCAGTATTTT
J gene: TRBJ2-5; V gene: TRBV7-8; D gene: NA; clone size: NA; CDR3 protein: CASSSSPGQGETQYF; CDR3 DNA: TGTGCCAGCAGCTCCTCCCCTGGCCAGGGGGAGACCCAGTACTTC
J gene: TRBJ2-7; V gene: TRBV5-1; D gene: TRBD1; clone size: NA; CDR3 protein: CASSTGTGKGEQYF; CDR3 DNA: TGCGCCAGCAGCACCGGGACAGGGAAGGGCGAGCAGTACTTC
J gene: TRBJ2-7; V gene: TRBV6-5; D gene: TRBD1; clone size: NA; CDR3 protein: CASSRDRSSYEQYF; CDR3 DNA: TGTGCCAGCAGTCGGGACAGGAGCTCCTACGAGCAGTACTTC
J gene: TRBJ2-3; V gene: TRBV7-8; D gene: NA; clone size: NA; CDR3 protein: CASSFLDWTRTDTQYF; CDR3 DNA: TGTGCCAGCAGCTTCCTTGACTGGACTCGCACAGATACGCAGTATTTT
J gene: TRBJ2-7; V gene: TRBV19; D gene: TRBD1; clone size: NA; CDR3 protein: CASRRTGGSYEQYF; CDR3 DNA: TGTGCCAGCCGGCGGACAGGGGGCTCCTACGAGCAGTACTTC
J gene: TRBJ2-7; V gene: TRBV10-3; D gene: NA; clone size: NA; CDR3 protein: CAISRTLSEGEQYF; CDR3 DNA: TGTGCCATCTCCAGGACTCTTTCGGAGGGGGAGCAGTACTTC
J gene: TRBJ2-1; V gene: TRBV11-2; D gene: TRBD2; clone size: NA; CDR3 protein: CASSSLAGGPREQFF; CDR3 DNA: TGTGCCAGCAGCTCACTGGCGGGAGGGCCTAGGGAGCAGTTCTTC
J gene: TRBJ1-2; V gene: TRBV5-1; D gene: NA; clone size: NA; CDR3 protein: CASSLTGDYGYTF; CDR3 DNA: TGCGCCAGCAGCTTGACAGGAGACTATGGCTACACCTTC
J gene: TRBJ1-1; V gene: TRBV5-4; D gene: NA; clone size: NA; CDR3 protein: CASSFSLYREGTEAFF; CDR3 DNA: TGTGCCAGCAGCTTTAGTCTGTACAGGGAGGGCACTGAAGCTTTCTTT
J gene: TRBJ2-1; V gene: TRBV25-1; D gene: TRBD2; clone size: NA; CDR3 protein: CASKGLAGTAQFF; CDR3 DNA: TGTGCCAGCAAAGGACTAGCGGGGACTGCGCAGTTCTTC
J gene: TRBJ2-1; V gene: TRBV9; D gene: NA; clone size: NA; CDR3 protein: CASSVRGYLGQGGKQFF; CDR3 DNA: TGTGCCAGCAGCGTACGAGGTTACCTGGGCCAGGGTGGGAAGCAGTTCTTC
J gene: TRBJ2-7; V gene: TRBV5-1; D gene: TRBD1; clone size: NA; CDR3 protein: CASSLEAGTGHEQYF; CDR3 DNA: TGCGCCAGCAGCTTGGAGGCAGGGACAGGCCACGAGCAGTACTTC
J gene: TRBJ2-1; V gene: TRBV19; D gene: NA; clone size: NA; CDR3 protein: CASSFTGLLAEQFF; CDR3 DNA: TGTGCCAGTAGTTTTACCGGACTCCTGGCGGAGCAGTTCTTC
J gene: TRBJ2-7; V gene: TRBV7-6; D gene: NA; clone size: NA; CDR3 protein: CASSPMAGTYEQYF; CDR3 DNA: TGTGCCAGCAGTCCAATGGCGGGCACCTACGAGCAGTACTTC
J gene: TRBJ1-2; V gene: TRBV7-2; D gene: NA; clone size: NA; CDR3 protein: CASSSQGGGSYGYTF; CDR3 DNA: TGTGCCAGCAGCTCCCAGGGCGGAGGGAGCTATGGCTACACCTTC
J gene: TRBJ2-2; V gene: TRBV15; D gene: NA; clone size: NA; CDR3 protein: CATSRKSGAANTGELFF; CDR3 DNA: TGTGCCACCAGCAGAAAAAGCGGAGCCGCGAACACCGGGGAGCTGTTTTTT